The 8 T cell receptor beta chains given below trace back to one sample, sequenced in a study of OX40 agonist ivuxolimab in advanced cancers. Measured with immunoSEQ multiplex PCR; TCRdb has only the in-frame clones, and not every one. The table lists fewer than 25,000 clones, 80% to 90% of them singletons. Sequences were derived from CD4+ or CD8+ T cells sorted from blood, sampled in a trial of the OX40 agonist ivuxolimab. The receptor set was obtained from an adult with an advanced solid tumor such as melanoma, head and neck, liver or kidney cancer.

V and J are TRBV9 and TRBJ2-5; 7 bases fit TRBD2. CDR1 is SGDLS, CDR2 YYNGEE, per germline. The CDR3 consists of 14 residues. V dropped 7 bases and J dropped 4; count of bases not matched to a gene: 10. The CDR3 here is CASERRSGGETQYF. For the CDR3, the DNA is TGTGCCAGCGAGCGCCGATCGGGAGGAGAGACCCAGTACTTC.

In its sample, this clone was seen once. The CDR3 region has the DNA TGTGCCAGCAGCTTGACTAGCGAGAACACCGGGGAGCTGTTTTTT. This translates into CASSLTSENTGELFF. The chain recombines TRBV7-3 with TRBJ2-2; 8 nucleotides align to TRBD2. The CDR3 runs 15 residues. Germline trimming cut 3 bases from V and 1 base from J; bases unmatched to any gene: 1. CDR1 and CDR2 from the germline V gene are SGHTA and FQGTGA.

This clone is large in the sample. The chain carries TRBV7-9 and TRBJ2-1; no reliable D call. V lost 4 bases and J lost 7, with 14 bases in between. Germline loops: CDR1 SEHNR, CDR2 FQNEAQ (reference sequence). The CDR3 covers 14 residues. The DNA for the CDR3 is TGTGCCAGCAGCTCCGCCACGGGTGGGAATGAGCAGTTCTTC. Translation: CASSSATGGNEQFF.

V gene TRBV27 combines with J gene TRBJ2-2, with D tentatively TRBD2 (6 bases). Per the germline V gene, CDR1 is MNHEY and CDR2 is SMNVEV (reference sequence). The ends were cut back, 7 bases at V and 0 bases at J, with 12 bases in the middle. There are 15 residues in the CDR3. CDR3 sequence: CASTKGRPNTGELFF. CDR3 sequence (DNA): TGTGCCAGCACGAAGGGGAGGCCGAACACCGGGGAGCTGTTTTTT.

This clone appeared a single time. A junction end diverges from the germline sequence, so it may reflect a read error. The V and J genes are TRBV29-1 and TRBJ2-7, with 15 bases fitting TRBD2. Germline CDR1 and CDR2: SQVTM and ANQGSEA. The CDR3 length is 18 residues. Here the CDR3 DNA reads TGCAGCGTAGAAGAAGGACTAGCGGGAGGGTTTGGGAGTTACGAGCAGTACTTC. It codes for CSVEEGLAGGFGSYEQYF.

The chain links TRBV14 to TRBJ2-3; 9 bases line up with TRBD2. The CDR3 length is 19 residues. The junction had 12 bases not matched to a gene; V was cut back by 0 bases and J by 2 bases. The germline CDR1 and CDR2 sequences are SGHDN and FVKESK. CDR3 loop: CASSQDTKWGTSHTDTQYF. The CDR3 nucleotides read TGTGCCAGCAGCCAAGATACAAAATGGGGGACTAGCCACACAGATACGCAGTATTTT.

On this clone itself: The junction differs from germline at one of its ends, possibly a read error. This CDR3 reads CASSLDGNYGYTF. The CDR3 DNA follows: TGTGCCAGTAGTCTAGACGGTAACTATGGCTACACCTTC. The chain employs TRBV19 and TRBJ1-2; D uncertain. The germline CDR1 and CDR2 sequences are LNHDA and SQIVND (reference sequence). The CDR3 has 13 residues.

The chain combines TRBV13 with TRBJ2-1, with TRBD2 matching 8 bases. V lost 6 bases, J lost 7 bases, and 11 bases stayed unmatched. Germline CDR1 PRHDT, CDR2 FYEKMQ (reference sequence). The CDR3 sequence is 15 residues long. The CDR3 bases are TGTGCCAGCAGTCCCCCGGGACTAGGGAGAAATGAGCAGTTCTTC. Its translation is CASSPPGLGRNEQFF.